The T cell receptor (beta chain) under discussion was sequenced for a study of blood T cell repertoires in COVID-19. Study overall: T cells, B-cell-depleted T cells, or PBMCs provided the cDNA or gDNA that served as material.

Germline CDR1 reads MNHEY; CDR2 reads SVGAGI. CDR3 length: 15 residues. Unmatched junction bases numbered 9, after V lost 0 bases and J lost 7 bases. Generated by immunoSEQ multiplex PCR, the TCRdb table keeps only in-frame clones and is missing some. The table shows approximately 170,000 clones, with 86% occurring only once. This receptor was obtained from a woman between 65 and 79 years old with acute or convalescent COVID-19. The V call is TRBV6-5, the J call TRBJ2-7; 7 bases align to TRBD2. The specimen sequenced was peripheral blood. CDR3 sequence: CASSYSGGSLREQYF. The CDR3 coding sequence is TGTGCCAGCAGTTACTCGGGCGGGAGTCTTCGGGAGCAGTACTTC.